Each of the 10 T cell receptor beta chains below was sequenced from the same sample in a study of cytomegalovirus exposure and HLA in healthy donors. PCR used 60 Vbeta primers and 13 Jbeta primers. Only in-frame clones appear in the TCRdb table, and some are missing; sequencing was by immunoSEQ multiplex PCR. The top ten hold less than 7% of the sample, which has about 57,000 clones, more than 75% seen once. Input material: PBMCs. Receptors originate from a male donor in good health and CMV-seronegative.

V and J are TRBV9 and TRBJ1-3, with D tentatively TRBD1 (5 bases). CDR3 size: 17 residues. V was clipped by 4 bases and J by 1 base, with 18 bases between them. The V gene's germline CDR1 is SGDLS and CDR2 YYNGEE. CDR3 nucleotide sequence: TGTGCCAGCAGCCCCCGCCAAGGGGCCGCATCTGGAAACACCATATATTTT. It codes for CASSPRQGAASGNTIYF.

This chain links TRBV4-2 with TRBJ2-1, with TRBD2 matching over 10 bases. The CDR3 sequence is 16 residues long. Germline loops: CDR1 LGHNA, CDR2 YNFKEQ. V shed 0 bases and J 4 bases; nucleotides not matched to a gene: 3. The CDR3 DNA follows: TGTGCCAGCAGCCAAGACGCGACTAGCGGGTACAATGAGCAGTTCTTC. Its translation is CASSQDATSGYNEQFF.

Concerning this clone: A read error may produce the germline difference seen at one junction end. The chain employs TRBV7-2 and TRBJ1-6; D ambiguous. CDR3 length: 16 amino acids. Germline assignment: CDR1 SGHTA and CDR2 FQGNSA. CDR3 residues: CVSSLNSYSYNSPLHF. The CDR3 DNA reads TGTGTCAGCAGCTTGAACTCTTACTCCTATAATTCACCCCTCCACTTT.

V and J are TRBV4-3 and TRBJ2-1, with D possibly matching TRBD1 (6 bases). The ends were cut back, 1 base at V and 6 bases at J, with 16 bases in the middle. Germline assignment: CDR1 LGHNA and CDR2 YSLEER. The CDR3 sequence is 16 residues long. The CDR3 DNA reads TGCGCCAGCAGCCAAGCGGGTCAGGGGCCTGGCAATGAGCAGTTCTTC. Translation: CASSQAGQGPGNEQFF.

This clone appeared once. The genes are TRBV7-8 and TRBJ1-4; TRBD1 agrees at 11 bases. The CDR3 extends over 14 amino acids. V was pared by 6 bases and J by 8 bases, with 5 bases of the junction left unmatched. Germline V gene lookup returns CDR1 SGHVS and CDR2 FQNEAQ. The CDR3 sequence is CASSSGTGGEKLFF. The DNA of the CDR3 is TGTGCCAGCAGTTCCGGGACAGGGGGAGAAAAACTGTTTTTT.

The CDR3 reads CASSATRGDTQYF. The CDR3 region has the DNA TGTGCCAGCAGCGCTACCAGGGGGGATACGCAGTATTTT. This rearrangement joins TRBV11-2 to TRBJ2-3, with 7 bases fitting TRBD1. V shed 5 bases, J shed 6 bases, and the junction held 5 bases outside the gene matches. Germline V lookup: CDR1 SGHAT, CDR2 FQNNGV. The CDR3 sequence is 13 residues long.

The chain has TRBV5-1 and TRBJ2-7, with D possibly being TRBD2 (5 bases). The germline gives CDR1 SGHRS, CDR2 YFSETQ. The CDR3 has 15 amino acids. The germline V and J ends were trimmed by 4 bases and 0 bases, with 14 bases remaining between them. Here the CDR3 DNA reads TGCGCCAGCAGCCCGGATAACGGGATCTCCTACGAGCAGTACTTC. It encodes CASSPDNGISYEQYF. Variable domain in full (rest from reference TRBV5-1 and TRBJ2-7): KAGVTQTPRYLIKTRGQQVTLSCSPISGHRSVSWYQQTPGQGLQFLFEYFSETQRNKGNFPGRFSGRQFSNSRSEMNVSTLELGDSALYLCASSPDNGISYEQYFGPGTRLTVT.

The V call is TRBV7-2, the J call TRBJ2-3; possibly TRBD2 for D (7 bases). CDR1 is SGHTA, CDR2 FQGNSA, per germline. The CDR3 length is 15 residues. V lost 3 bases to trimming and J lost 2 bases, with 12 bases between them. The CDR3 loop is CASSLGGGITDTQYF. The CDR3 DNA reads as TGTGCCAGCAGCTTGGGAGGGGGGATCACAGATACGCAGTATTTT.

The V call is TRBV7-2, the J call TRBJ2-1; 15 bases align to TRBD2. Germline V gene data show CDR1 as SGHTA and CDR2 as FQGNSA. The V segment lost 2 bases and the J segment 6 bases; nucleotides outside the gene matches: 8. The CDR3 has 18 residues. CDR3 sequence (DNA): TGTGCCAGCAGCTTAATTTGGACTAGCGGGGGGGCCGGCAATGAGCAGTTCTTC. Translated: CASSLIWTSGGAGNEQFF.

The chain employs TRBV5-6 and TRBJ1-1, with D uncertain. Trimming took off 0 bases at V and 2 bases at J, with 5 bases between the two ends. The CDR3 covers 13 residues. Germline V CDR1 and CDR2: SGHDT, YYEEEE. CDR3 nucleotides: TGTGCCAGCAGCTTGGGCGTTAACACTGAAGCTTTCTTT. Translated: CASSLGVNTEAFF.